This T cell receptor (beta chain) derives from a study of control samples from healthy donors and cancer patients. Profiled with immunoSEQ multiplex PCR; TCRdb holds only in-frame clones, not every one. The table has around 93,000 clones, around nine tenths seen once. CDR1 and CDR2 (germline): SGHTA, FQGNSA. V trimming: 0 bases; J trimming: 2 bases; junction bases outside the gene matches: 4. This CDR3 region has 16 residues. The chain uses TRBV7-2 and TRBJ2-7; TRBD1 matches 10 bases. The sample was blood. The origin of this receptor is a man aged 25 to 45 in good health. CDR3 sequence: CASSLAFGTGAYEQYF. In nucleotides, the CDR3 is TGTGCCAGCAGCTTAGCGTTCGGGACAGGGGCCTACGAGCAGTACTTC. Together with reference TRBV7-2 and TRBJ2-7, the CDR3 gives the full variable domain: GAGVSQSPSNKVTEKGKDVELRCDPISGHTALYWYRQSLGQGLEFLIYFQGNSAPDKSGLPSDRFSAERTGGSVSTLTIQRTQQEDSAVYLCASSLAFGTGAYEQYFGPGTRLTVT.